A selection of T cell receptor beta chains follows, all from one sample in a study of response to subunit inactivated influenza vaccine. TCRdb analysed the RT-PCR reads with MiXCR anew, one entry per CDR3 protein. The sample includes some 180,000 distinct CDR3 sequences, about 9% of them seen just once. The sample was non-naive T cells sorted from PBMCs, taken on the day of vaccination. These receptor sequences come from a man aged 45-65 years who received an inactivated influenza vaccine. Both conserved end residues are part of each CDR3. The order of the fields is clone size, V gene, J gene, D gene, CDR3 protein, CDR3 DNA. The D gene is left open where the match is weak. Size is stated for part of the rows, as once, few or many counts, or as a class when the clone is expanded.

>.|TRBV28|TRBJ2-1|TRBD2
CASFLRASGSNEQFF
TGTGCCAGTTTCTTGAGGGCTAGCGGGAGCAATGAGCAGTTCTTC
>many|TRBV6-1|TRBJ2-5|TRBD2
CASRNSGGDKTQYF
TGTGCCAGCAGGAATAGCGGGGGGGATAAGACCCAGTACTTC
>many|TRBV5-1|TRBJ2-1|.
CASSLGTQGRMFF
TGCGCCAGCAGCTTGGGGACCCAGGGCCGAATGTTCTTC
>many|TRBV4-1|TRBJ1-2|TRBD1
CASSQDRGPNYGYTF
TGCGCCAGCAGCCAAGACAGGGGGCCCAACTATGGCTACACCTTC
>few|TRBV4-2|TRBJ2-7|.
CASSQTLNRDHEQYF
TGTGCCAGCAGCCAAACATTGAACAGGGACCACGAGCAGTACTTC
>many|TRBV12-3/TRBV12-4|TRBJ1-5|.
CASSGAGNQPQHF
TGTGCCAGCAGTGGTGCGGGGAATCAGCCCCAGCATTTT
>many|TRBV6-2/TRBV6-3|TRBJ1-2|.
CASSSTGALGGYTF
TGTGCCAGCAGTTCGACCGGGGCCCTAGGGGGCTACACCTTC
>few|TRBV4-2|TRBJ2-7|.
CASSQSGDAYEQYF
TGTGCCAGCAGCCAATCGGGGGACGCCTACGAGCAGTACTTC
>.|TRBV6-1|TRBJ2-1|.
CASRRDFRGRAFF
TGTGCCAGCCGAAGGGACTTTCGCGGGCGAGCGTTCTTC
>many|TRBV5-1|TRBJ2-5|TRBD1
CASSLQGETQYF
TGCGCCAGCAGCTTACAGGGGGAGACCCAGTACTTC
>.|TRBV7-3|TRBJ2-2|.
CASSFLVTGELFF
TGTGCCAGCAGCTTTCTAGTCACCGGGGAGCTGTTTTTT
>few|TRBV4-3|TRBJ2-3|.
CASSQVRTDTQYF
TGCGCCAGCAGCCAAGTTAGGACAGATACGCAGTATTTT
>.|TRBV24-1|TRBJ2-1|.
CATSSGRITYNEQFF
TGTGCCACCAGTAGTGGGAGGATCACCTACAATGAGCAGTTCTTC
>many|TRBV9|TRBJ2-7|.
CASSVGPAHEQYF
TGTGCCAGCAGCGTAGGACCGGCCCACGAGCAGTACTTC
>.|TRBV20-1|TRBJ2-3|TRBD1
CSALAGTGSPDTQYF
TGCAGTGCTCTAGCCGGGACAGGTAGCCCAGATACGCAGTATTTT
>.|TRBV5-5|TRBJ2-7|TRBD2
CASSSSGAAAWYEQYF
TGTGCCAGCAGTTCTAGCGGAGCCGCCGCATGGTACGAGCAGTACTTC
>many|TRBV5-1|TRBJ1-2|.
CASSLYAGDYGYTF
TGCGCCAGCAGCTTGTACGCAGGGGACTATGGCTACACCTTC
>.|TRBV5-5|TRBJ1-1|.
CASSLRTENTEAFF
TGTGCCAGCAGCTTGAGGACCGAGAACACTGAAGCTTTCTTT
>few|TRBV6-5|TRBJ2-1|TRBD1
CASSDSGTVRSRQFF
TGTGCCAGCAGTGACTCCGGGACAGTGCGTTCGCGGCAGTTCTTC
>many|TRBV14|TRBJ1-6|.
CASSPQGNSPLHF
TGTGCCAGCAGCCCTCAGGGAAATTCACCCCTCCACTTT
>many|TRBV29-1|TRBJ1-3|.
CSVSRDTSGNTIYF
TGCAGCGTCTCCCGGGACACCTCTGGAAACACCATATATTTT
>many|TRBV5-1|TRBJ2-4|TRBD2
CASSRTPGLAGQIAKNIQYF
TGCGCCAGCAGCCGTACTCCGGGACTAGCGGGGCAAATAGCCAAAAACATTCAGTACTTC
>few|TRBV5-1|TRBJ1-2|.
CASSAQDYGYTF
TGCGCCAGCAGCGCACAGGACTATGGCTACACCTTC
>many|TRBV12-3/TRBV12-4|TRBJ2-1|TRBD2
CASRYGLGYNEQFF
TGTGCCAGCAGATATGGACTAGGATACAATGAGCAGTTCTTC
>.|TRBV28|TRBJ2-7|TRBD2
CASSSGRNSYEQYF
TGTGCCAGCAGCAGCGGGAGGAACTCCTACGAGCAGTACTTC
>many|TRBV4-1|TRBJ1-4|TRBD1
CASRSGTGARLANEKLFF
TGCGCCAGCAGGTCCGGGACAGGGGCAAGATTAGCTAATGAAAAACTGTTTTTT
>many|TRBV15|TRBJ2-1|TRBD2
CATSRVRLADNNEQFF
TGTGCCACCAGCAGAGTTCGACTAGCGGATAACAATGAGCAGTTCTTC
>few|TRBV5-1|TRBJ2-5|.
CASSSIRETQYF
TGCGCCAGCAGCTCAATCCGGGAGACCCAGTACTTC
>few|TRBV28|TRBJ2-3|.
CASSPRMRGTDTQYF
TGTGCCAGCAGTCCCCGCATGCGGGGCACAGATACGCAGTATTTT
>few|TRBV18|TRBJ2-2|.
CASSPTTTNTGELFF
TGTGCCAGCTCACCAACGACAACTAACACCGGGGAGCTGTTTTTT
>.|TRBV6-2/TRBV6-3|TRBJ2-1|.
CASSPYLEQFF
TGTGCCAGCAGCCCTTACTTGGAGCAGTTCTTC
>.|TRBV6-1|TRBJ2-7|.
CASSDRGYSYEQYF
TGTGCCAGCAGTGACAGGGGTTATTCCTACGAGCAGTACTTC
>.|TRBV28|TRBJ1-2|TRBD1
CASSFKGTGGHGYTF
TGTGCCAGCAGCTTTAAGGGGACAGGTGGACATGGCTACACCTTC
>many|TRBV12-3/TRBV12-4|TRBJ1-1|.
CASSQNRAEAFF
TGTGCCAGCAGCCAAAACAGGGCTGAAGCTTTCTTT
>few|TRBV25-1|TRBJ2-5|TRBD1
CASNLGSGGQETQYF
TGTGCCAGCAACTTAGGGTCAGGGGGCCAAGAGACCCAGTACTTC
>many|TRBV5-1|TRBJ2-7|.
CASSSLPTGSYEQYF
TGCGCCAGCAGCTCCCTTCCGACAGGATCCTACGAGCAGTACTTC
>few|TRBV6-2/TRBV6-3|TRBJ2-5|.
CASSYSIISGEATQYF
TGTGCCAGCAGTTACTCGATTATCTCTGGGGAGGCGACCCAGTACTTC
>many|TRBV20-1|TRBJ2-1|.
CSAAPRGSVNEQFF
TGCAGTGCAGCCCCCCGGGGTAGCGTTAATGAGCAGTTCTTC
>.|TRBV30|TRBJ1-1|.
CAWSSRWGEAFF
TGTGCCTGGAGCTCTCGTTGGGGAGAAGCTTTCTTT
>.|TRBV7-8|TRBJ2-1|TRBD1
CASSLGQGAQSEQFF
TGTGCCAGCAGCTTAGGGCAGGGGGCACAGAGTGAGCAGTTCTTC
>many|TRBV24-1|TRBJ2-7|TRBD2
CATIGLAGPRYEQYF
TGTGCCACCATCGGACTAGCGGGGCCCCGCTACGAGCAGTACTTC
>many|TRBV11-2|TRBJ2-5|.
CASSLGQYETQYF
TGTGCCAGCAGCTTAGGGCAGTACGAGACCCAGTACTTC
>many|TRBV2|TRBJ2-4|.
CASSLWGNKNIQYF
TGTGCCAGCTCCCTATGGGGTAACAAAAACATTCAGTACTTC
>.|TRBV5-6|TRBJ2-1|.
CASSPPLLYNEQFF
TGTGCCAGCAGCCCCCCCCTTCTCTACAATGAGCAGTTCTTC
>.|TRBV25-1|TRBJ2-3|.
CASSMKGGSQSDTQYF
TGTGCCAGCAGTATGAAAGGAGGCAGTCAGTCGGATACGCAGTATTTT
>many|TRBV12-3/TRBV12-4|TRBJ1-2|TRBD1
CASSLRQGGFYGYTF
TGTGCCAGCAGCCTGCGACAGGGAGGTTTCTATGGCTACACCTTC
>.|TRBV28|TRBJ1-2|.
CASYIGSRYTF
TGTGCCAGCTACATCGGTTCCCGCTACACCTTC
>.|TRBV6-5|TRBJ2-7|TRBD2
CASSYVGGSEQYF
TGTGCCAGCAGTTACGTGGGGGGGAGCGAGCAGTACTTC
>few|TRBV2|TRBJ2-7|.
CASSEGSSYEQYF
TGTGCCAGCAGTGAAGGTTCCTCCTACGAGCAGTACTTC
>many|TRBV14|TRBJ1-1|.
CASSQNSPEAFF
TGTGCCAGCAGCCAGAACAGTCCTGAAGCTTTCTTT
>many|TRBV5-1|TRBJ2-1|TRBD2
CASSLRQLAGVNNEQFF
TGCGCCAGCAGCTTGCGTCAACTAGCGGGAGTTAACAATGAGCAGTTCTTC
>few|TRBV23-1|TRBJ2-1|.
CASSLVRTTSSYNEQFF
TGCGCCAGCAGCCTGGTTCGGACTACCAGCTCCTACAATGAGCAGTTCTTC
>few|TRBV7-8|TRBJ2-5|TRBD2
CASSLSGLLKETQYF
TGTGCCAGCAGCTTATCGGGACTACTAAAAGAGACCCAGTACTTC
>many|TRBV20-1|TRBJ2-7|TRBD2
CSARVWEDTSVRYEQYF
TGCAGTGCTAGAGTTTGGGAGGACACTAGCGTTCGCTACGAGCAGTACTTC
>few|TRBV6-1|TRBJ2-5|.
CASSENRVSTQYF
TGTGCCAGCAGTGAGAACAGGGTGAGCACCCAGTACTTC
>few|TRBV3-1|TRBJ1-5|.
CASSLTGSDQPQHF
TGTGCCAGCAGCCTCACAGGGAGTGATCAGCCCCAGCATTTT
>many|TRBV10-3|TRBJ1-2|.
CAISESISGVYGYTF
TGTGCCATCAGTGAGTCAATATCTGGGGTATACGGCTACACCTTC
>many|TRBV29-1|TRBJ2-5|.
CSVDRAGRRAETQYF
TGCAGCGTTGACAGAGCCGGCAGAAGGGCAGAGACCCAGTACTTC
>.|TRBV6-2/TRBV6-3|TRBJ2-6|.
CASSYKGSGANVLTF
TGTGCCAGCAGTTATAAGGGCTCTGGGGCCAACGTCCTGACTTTC
>many|TRBV12-3/TRBV12-4|TRBJ2-3|.
CASSFGGGGTSTDTQYF
TGTGCCAGCAGTTTTGGCGGTGGTGGAACTAGCACAGATACGCAGTATTTT